The 19 T cell receptor beta chains listed next were all sequenced from one sample in a study of cytomegalovirus exposure and HLA in healthy donors. PCR employed 60 Vbeta and 13 Jbeta primers. Assay: immunoSEQ multiplex PCR; the TCRdb copy retains only in-frame clones and omits some. The sample yields 250,000 or so clones, roughly 91% seen once. Sequenced: PBMCs. The receptors here all came from a girl aged 2 to 9 in good health and CMV-seronegative.

This clone was counted a few times. The chain is built from TRBV6-5 and TRBJ2-2, with 7 bases matching TRBD1. J gave up 6 bases and V 2 bases, and 0 bases lay outside the gene matches. CDR1 and CDR2 (germline): MNHEY, SVGAGI. The CDR3 sequence is 13 residues long. The chain's CDR3 is CASSYTGAGELFF. DNA for the CDR3: TGTGCCAGCAGTTACACAGGGGCCGGGGAGCTGTTTTTT.

Turning to this clone: One end of the junction varies from germline; a read error may be responsible. Within the sample, other DNA sequences also encode this same CDR3. This chain uses TRBV5-6 with TRBJ2-5; a weak D match, TRBD1 (6 bases). CDR3 size: 14 residues. Germline CDR1 is SGHDT and CDR2 is YYEEEE. CDR3 protein: CASSPTGIQETQYF. Written as DNA, the CDR3 is TGCGCCAGCAGCCCAACAGGGATCCAAGAGACCCAGTACTTC.

CDR3 loop: CASSPGGREAFF. CDR3 DNA: TGTGCCAGCTCACCTGGGGGCAGGGAAGCTTTCTTT. The chain carries TRBV18 and TRBJ1-1, with D tentatively TRBD1 (6 bases). V lost 3 bases and J 8 bases, leaving 10 bases between the germline ends. CDR1 is KGHSH, CDR2 LQKENI, per germline. The CDR3 covers 12 residues.

The chain carries TRBV10-3 and TRBJ2-7, with D perhaps TRBD1 (6 bases). This CDR3 is built from 11 residues. In germline, CDR1 is ENHRY, CDR2 SYGVKD. V was shortened by 7 bases and J by 6 bases, with 10 bases between the two germline ends. The CDR3 sequence is CAITAGVEQYF. The CDR3 coding sequence is TGTGCCATCACAGCAGGGGTCGAGCAGTACTTC.

The rearrangement links TRBV5-6 to TRBJ1-2, with a tentative D call TRBD1 (6 bases). Trimming pared 4 bases from V and 0 bases from J, leaving 16 bases between. This CDR3 spans 16 amino acids. Germline-derived CDR1 and CDR2 are SGHDT and YYEEEE. The CDR3 DNA sequence: TGTGCCAGCAGCCCCAGACAGGCCTTCTCTAACTATGGCTACACCTTC. Its protein product is CASSPRQAFSNYGYTF.

The sample holds one count of this clone. The rearrangement joins TRBV2 to TRBJ1-1; tentatively, D is TRBD1 (5 bases). CDR3 length: 15 amino acids. The V and J ends lost 1 base and 1 base respectively, with 10 bases between them. Germline assignment: CDR1 SNHLY and CDR2 FYNNEI. CDR3 loop: CASSEEGGANTEAFF. CDR3 sequence (DNA): TGTGCCAGCAGTGAAGAGGGCGGGGCGAACACTGAAGCTTTCTTT.

The V and J genes are TRBV9 and TRBJ2-3; 8 bases map to TRBD1. V was pared by 0 bases and J by 3 bases, with 3 bases of the junction left unmatched. CDR3 length equals 15 residues. CDR1 is SGDLS and CDR2 is YYNGEE in the germline V gene. The CDR3 is CASSVATGGTDTQYF. In DNA form, the CDR3 reads TGTGCCAGCAGCGTAGCTACAGGGGGAACAGATACGCAGTATTTT.

This clone showed up just a few times. The genes are TRBV5-4 and TRBJ2-5, with TRBD2 matching 11 bases. V lost 0 bases and J lost 5; bases outside the gene matches: 3. Germline CDR1 is SGHNT and CDR2 is YYREEE (reference sequence). This CDR3 has 15 residues. The CDR3 region is CASSLASGGKETQYF. The CDR3 bases are TGTGCCAGCAGCTTGGCTAGCGGGGGGAAGGAGACCCAGTACTTC.

The gene calls are TRBV2 and TRBJ2-5; 8 nucleotides agree with TRBD2. The J call may be incorrect, as the DNA end agrees better with TRBJ2-7. Germline V gives CDR1 SNHLY, CDR2 FYNNEI. The CDR3 extends over 15 amino acids. CDR3 loop: CASSGPLAEGYEQYF. CDR3 DNA sequence: TGTGCCAGCAGCGGCCCACTAGCGGAGGGATACGAGCAGTACTTC.

V gene TRBV6-5 combines with J gene TRBJ2-7; possibly TRBD1 for D (6 bases). Germline V gives CDR1 MNHEY, CDR2 SVGAGI. The CDR3 is made up of 12 amino acids. V shed 6 bases and J shed 6 bases, with 12 bases lying between them. The DNA for the CDR3 is TGTGCCAGCAGCCACTGGGGGCGCGAGCAGTACTTC. Translating gives CASSHWGREQYF.

The chain is built from TRBV7-2 and TRBJ2-1, with TRBD1 as a possible D gene (6 bases). CDR1 is SGHTA, CDR2 FQGNSA, per germline. Trimming stripped 0 bases from V and 6 bases from J, with 12 bases between. The CDR3 has 15 residues. This CDR3 is CASSLAGQTGNEQFF. CDR3 nucleotide sequence: TGTGCCAGCAGCTTAGCCGGACAGACAGGCAATGAGCAGTTCTTC.

The rearrangement joins TRBV5-1 to TRBJ2-1; 11 nucleotides line up with TRBD2. The trim removed 3 bases at V and 8 bases at J, leaving 7 bases unmatched. The CDR3 is made up of 15 amino acids. The germline V gene has CDR1 SGHRS and CDR2 YFSETQ. For the CDR3, the DNA is TGCGCCAGCAGCTCTTTAGCGGGGGGGCGGGATGAGCAGTTCTTC. Translated: CASSSLAGGRDEQFF.

The rearrangement joins TRBV4-2 to TRBJ2-5; 10 positions match TRBD2. This CDR3 comprises 15 residues. CDR1 and CDR2 (germline): LGHNA, YNFKEQ. V shed 1 base and J 3 bases; nucleotides not matched to a gene: 2. The DNA of the CDR3 is TGTGCCAGCAGCCAAGGGGGGACTAGCGAAGAGACCCAGTACTTC. The encoded protein is CASSQGGTSEETQYF.

The rearrangement links TRBV7-8 to TRBJ2-2; the match to TRBD2 covers 7 bases. The ends lost 6 bases at V and 4 bases at J; junction bases unmatched: 5. This CDR3 has 14 residues. Per the germline V gene, CDR1 is SGHVS and CDR2 is FQNEAQ. In DNA form, the CDR3 reads TGTGCCAGCAGGGGAGGGGCGAGCACCGGGGAGCTGTTTTTT. Protein product: CASRGGASTGELFF.

This chain links TRBV13 with TRBJ2-2, with D perhaps TRBD2 (6 bases). Germline CDR1 is PRHDT and CDR2 is FYEKMQ (reference sequence). V dropped 3 bases and J dropped 6 bases, with 14 bases sitting between them. The CDR3 is 15 amino acids. CDR3 DNA: TGTGCCAGCAGCTTGGGTGGGAGGATAGCCGGGGAGCTGTTTTTT. This encodes CASSLGGRIAGELFF.

This clone was observed a few times. The J gene is TRBJ2-3, the V gene TRBV7-9, with no clear D. The CDR3 has 14 amino acids. CDR1 SEHNR and CDR2 FQNEAQ come from the germline V gene (reference sequence). The V and J ends lost 1 base and 6 bases respectively, with 11 bases between them. The CDR3 DNA reads TGTGCCAGCAGCTTAGGAGCCGCCCCGGATACGCAGTATTTT. Its protein product is CASSLGAAPDTQYF.

The gene calls are TRBV5-6 and TRBJ1-1; tentatively, D is TRBD1 (5 bases). Trimming removed 0 bases from V and 6 bases from J, with 9 bases in between. Germline assignment: CDR1 SGHDT and CDR2 YYEEEE. This CDR3 is built from 13 residues. CDR3 coding DNA: TGTGCCAGCAGCTTGGGTGACAGATCTGAAGCTTTCTTT. Residues: CASSLGDRSEAFF.

The gene calls are TRBV29-1 and TRBJ1-1, with D uncertain. Per germline, CDR1 SQVTM and CDR2 ANQGSEA. Trimming took off 6 bases at V and 8 bases at J, with 13 bases between the two ends. This CDR3 contains 11 residues. The chain's CDR3 is CSVSGRREAFF. The CDR3 coding sequence is TGCAGCGTCTCCGGGAGGAGGGAAGCTTTCTTT.

The V gene is TRBV1, the J gene TRBJ2-1; the table names TRBD2, a call not compared with the DNA. TRBV1 is classified as a pseudogene. CDR3 length equals 19 residues. The CDR3 region is CTSSPGLAGGGSSYNEQFF. The DNA of the CDR3 is TGCACCAGCAGCCCGGGACTAGCGGGAGGTGGAAGCTCCTACAATGAGCAGTTCTTC.